The 12 T cell receptor beta chains listed next were all sequenced from one sample in a study of blood T cells in healthy people across ages. Alongside a J-beta primer mix, a sample-barcoded 5' primer served in a second PCR lasting roughly 7 to 12 cycles. TCRdb processed the 5' RACE reads anew with MiXCR; each CDR3 protein has one entry. The sample lists about a million distinct CDR3 sequences, 35% to 40% occurring once. Sequenced: blood. The receptor source for this set is a man aged 18 to 29 in good health.

The chain recombines TRBV11-2 with TRBJ2-1; no definite D call. Trimming left V 1 base short and J 5 bases short, with 12 bases between. Germline V CDR1 and CDR2: SGHAT, FQNNGV. The CDR3 totals 15 residues. CDR3 sequence: CASSLGQARHNEQFF. In nucleotides, the CDR3 is TGTGCCAGCAGCTTAGGTCAGGCTAGACACAATGAGCAGTTCTTC.

The chain combines TRBV13 with TRBJ2-7, with D possibly being TRBD1 (5 bases). This CDR3 has 12 amino acids. Germline loops: CDR1 PRHDT, CDR2 FYEKMQ (reference sequence). V was cut by 6 bases and J by 6 bases, with 12 bases left in between. DNA of the CDR3: TGTGCCAGCAGTTTCGACAGTGCCGAGCAGTACTTC. This gives the protein CASSFDSAEQYF. Looking up the rest from reference TRBV13 and TRBJ2-7 gives the full variable domain: AAGVIQSPRHLIKEKRETATLKCYPIPRHDTVYWYQQGPGQDPQFLISFYEKMQSDKGSIPDRFSAQQFSDYHSELNMSSLELGDSALYFCASSFDSAEQYFGPGTRLTVT.

The chain carries TRBV20-1 and TRBJ1-1; 8 nucleotides match TRBD1. The germline CDR1 and CDR2 sequences are DFQATT and SNEGSKA (reference sequence). This CDR3 region has 17 residues. V was clipped by 2 bases and J by 8 bases; unmatched bases: 19. CDR3 in DNA: TGCAGTGCTAGAAGCCCGGGGCAGGGGGCGATTGAAGAGGAAGCTTTCTTT. Amino acid sequence: CSARSPGQGAIEEEAFF.

Only a few counts were recorded for this clonotype. The chain has TRBV7-2 and TRBJ1-4; no reliable D call. The length of the CDR3 is 17 residues. Germline CDR1 SGHTA, CDR2 FQGNSA. V lost 5 bases, J lost 0 bases, and 16 bases lay in between. The CDR3 sequence is CASSLGRIHATNEKLFF. CDR3 in DNA: TGTGCCAGCAGCCTTGGTCGCATTCATGCAACTAATGAAAAACTGTTTTTT.

This clonotype was recorded a few times. V is TRBV2 and J is TRBJ2-2; D is tentatively TRBD1 or TRBD2 (5 bases each). The CDR3 covers 15 residues. The V and J ends lost 5 bases and 1 base respectively, with 11 bases between them. Germline CDR1 SNHLY, CDR2 FYNNEI. The CDR3, as DNA: TGTGCCAGCAGTTTGGGACCCAGGAACACCGGGGAGCTGTTTTTT. Amino acids: CASSLGPRNTGELFF.

With respect to this clonotype: A read error may account for a junction end that differs from germline. This chain joins TRBV6-2 or TRBV6-3 and TRBJ1-2, with a weak D call TRBD1 (6 bases). Germline V CDR1 and CDR2: MNHEY, SVGEGT. CDR3 length: 12 residues. The CDR3 sequence: CASGYGGGGYTF. CDR3 nucleotide sequence: TGTGCCAGCGGTTACGGGGGCGGCGGCTACACCTTC.

A few counts support this clonotype. The gene calls are TRBV20-1 and TRBJ2-1, with unresolved D. The germline V and J ends were trimmed by 1 base and 5 bases, with 15 bases remaining between them. CDR3 size: 15 residues. Germline CDR1 DFQATT, CDR2 SNEGSKA (reference sequence). DNA for the CDR3: TGCAGTGCTAGAGCCCTAAGACTGGCGAACAATGAGCAGTTCTTC. This sequence encodes CSARALRLANNEQFF.

The chain uses TRBV29-1 and TRBJ2-3; D remains unclear. Deletions cut 6 bases from V and 6 bases from J, with 16 bases between. The CDR3 covers 13 residues. Germline-derived CDR1 and CDR2 are SQVTM and ANQGSEA. The CDR3 DNA is TGCAGCGTAAGTCCGGCCCTGGCGGATACGCAGTATTTT. As protein: CSVSPALADTQYF.

This clonotype was detected only a few times. The CDR3 spells CSARSGKGNEQFF. The CDR3 bases are TGCAGCGCTCGGTCCGGGAAAGGTAATGAGCAGTTCTTC. The chain is built from TRBV29-1 and TRBJ2-1; D is possibly TRBD2 (5 bases). The CDR3 has 13 residues. Trimming shortened V by 7 bases and J by 7 bases, and 17 bases separated the two germline ends. Germline values: CDR1 SQVTM, CDR2 ANQGSEA.

The CDR3 reads CASSPGGVYSTEAFF. The CDR3 region has the DNA TGTGCCAGCAGCCCGGGGGGGGTTTATTCGACTGAAGCTTTCTTT. The chain joins TRBV6-6 to TRBJ1-1; tentative D call: TRBD1 (5 bases). The germline CDR1 and CDR2 sequences are MNHNY and SVGAGI (reference sequence). The CDR3 covers 15 residues. Between the trimmed V and J ends, which lost 6 bases and 5 bases, there was a span of 19 bases.

This sequence joins TRBV20-1 and TRBJ1-2, with D unclear. The CDR3 has 15 amino acids. Between the trimmed V and J ends, which lost 2 bases and 2 bases, there was a span of 15 bases. Germline V gives CDR1 DFQATT, CDR2 SNEGSKA (reference sequence). This CDR3 reads CSARQSRDGNYGYTF. CDR3 DNA sequence: TGCAGTGCTAGACAGAGTAGGGATGGGAACTATGGCTACACCTTC.

J is TRBJ2-1 and V is TRBV4-3; D call uncertain. The CDR3 is 13 residues long. V was cut by 0 bases and J by 8 bases, with 8 bases left in between. Germline-derived CDR1 and CDR2 are LGHNA and YSLEER. The CDR3 region is CASSQEIIDEQFF. The CDR3 coding sequence is TGCGCCAGCAGCCAAGAAATCATCGATGAGCAGTTCTTC.